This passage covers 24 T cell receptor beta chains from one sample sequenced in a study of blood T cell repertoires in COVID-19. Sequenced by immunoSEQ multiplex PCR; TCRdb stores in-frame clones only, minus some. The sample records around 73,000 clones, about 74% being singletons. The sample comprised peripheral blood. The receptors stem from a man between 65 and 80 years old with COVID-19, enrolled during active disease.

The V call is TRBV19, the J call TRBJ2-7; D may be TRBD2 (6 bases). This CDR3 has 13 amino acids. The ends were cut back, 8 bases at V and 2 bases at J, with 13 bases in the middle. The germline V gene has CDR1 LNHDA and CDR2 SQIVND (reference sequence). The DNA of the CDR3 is TGTGCCAGTGGCCTGGGGGGAACCTACGAGCAGTACTTC. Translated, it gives CASGLGGTYEQYF.

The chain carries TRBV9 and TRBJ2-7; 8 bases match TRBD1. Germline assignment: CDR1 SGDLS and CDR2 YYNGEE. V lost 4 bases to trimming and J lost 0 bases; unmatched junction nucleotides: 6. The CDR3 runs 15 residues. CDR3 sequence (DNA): TGTGCCAGCAGCCCTCGGACAGGGTACTCCTACGAGCAGTACTTC. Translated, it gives CASSPRTGYSYEQYF.

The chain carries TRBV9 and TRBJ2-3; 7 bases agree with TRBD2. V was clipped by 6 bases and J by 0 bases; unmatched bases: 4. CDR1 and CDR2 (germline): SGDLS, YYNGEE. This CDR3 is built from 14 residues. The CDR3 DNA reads TGTGCCAGCACTAGCGGCCTTAGCACAGATACGCAGTATTTT. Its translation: CASTSGLSTDTQYF.

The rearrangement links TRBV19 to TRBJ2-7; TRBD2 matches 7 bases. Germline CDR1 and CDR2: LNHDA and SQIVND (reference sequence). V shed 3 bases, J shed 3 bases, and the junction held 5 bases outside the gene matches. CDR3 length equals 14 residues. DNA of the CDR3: TGTGCCAGTAGTATGCAAACTAGCGTCTACGAGCAGTACTTC. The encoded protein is CASSMQTSVYEQYF.

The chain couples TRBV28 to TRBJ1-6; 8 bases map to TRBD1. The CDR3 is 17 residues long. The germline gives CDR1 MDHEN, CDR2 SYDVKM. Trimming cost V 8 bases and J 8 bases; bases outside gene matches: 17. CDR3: CASRTPGDRFGYSPLHF. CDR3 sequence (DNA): TGTGCCAGCCGAACACCAGGGGACAGGTTCGGTTATTCACCCCTCCACTTT. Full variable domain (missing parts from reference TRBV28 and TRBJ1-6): DVKVTQSSRYLVKRTGEKVFLECVQDMDHENMFWYRQDPGLGLRLIYFSYDVKMKEKGDIPEGYSVSREKKERFSLILESASTNQTSMYLCASRTPGDRFGYSPLHFGNGTRLTVT.

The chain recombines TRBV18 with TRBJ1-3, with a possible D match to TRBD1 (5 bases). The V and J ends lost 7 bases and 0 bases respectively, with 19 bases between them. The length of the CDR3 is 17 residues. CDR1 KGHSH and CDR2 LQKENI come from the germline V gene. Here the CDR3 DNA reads TGTGCCAGCTTATCCCAGACAGCTCTAACCTCTGGAAACACCATATATTTT. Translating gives CASLSQTALTSGNTIYF.

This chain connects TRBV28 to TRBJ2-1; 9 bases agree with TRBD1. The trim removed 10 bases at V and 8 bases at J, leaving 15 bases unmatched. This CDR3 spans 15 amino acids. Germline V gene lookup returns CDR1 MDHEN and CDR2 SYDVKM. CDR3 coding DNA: TGTGCCACCAGATCCCCGGGACAGGGAGTCGATGAGCAGTTCTTC. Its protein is CATRSPGQGVDEQFF.

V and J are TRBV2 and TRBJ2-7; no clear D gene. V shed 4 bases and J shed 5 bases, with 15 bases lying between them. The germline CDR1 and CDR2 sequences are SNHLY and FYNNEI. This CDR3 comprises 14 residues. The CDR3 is CASSVDGEPNEQYF. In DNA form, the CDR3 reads TGTGCCAGCAGTGTCGACGGAGAACCTAACGAGCAGTACTTC.

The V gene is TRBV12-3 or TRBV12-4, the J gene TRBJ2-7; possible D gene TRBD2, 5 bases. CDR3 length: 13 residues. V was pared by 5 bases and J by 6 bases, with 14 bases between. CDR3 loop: CASSPQLGSEQYF. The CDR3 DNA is TGTGCCAGCAGTCCCCAACTAGGTTCCGAGCAGTACTTC.

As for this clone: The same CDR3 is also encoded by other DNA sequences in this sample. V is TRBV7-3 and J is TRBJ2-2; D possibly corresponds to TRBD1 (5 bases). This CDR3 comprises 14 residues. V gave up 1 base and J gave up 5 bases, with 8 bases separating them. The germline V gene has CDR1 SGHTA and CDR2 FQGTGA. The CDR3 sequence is CASSLNRGTGELFF. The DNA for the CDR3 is TGTGCCAGCAGCTTAAATAGGGGAACCGGGGAGCTGTTTTTT.

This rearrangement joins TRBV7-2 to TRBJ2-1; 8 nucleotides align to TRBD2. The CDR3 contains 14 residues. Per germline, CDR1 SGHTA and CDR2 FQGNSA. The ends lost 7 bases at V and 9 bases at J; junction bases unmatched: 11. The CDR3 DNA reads TGTGCCAGCACCCCGGGACTAGAGACCGGTGAGCAGTTCTTC. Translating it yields CASTPGLETGEQFF.

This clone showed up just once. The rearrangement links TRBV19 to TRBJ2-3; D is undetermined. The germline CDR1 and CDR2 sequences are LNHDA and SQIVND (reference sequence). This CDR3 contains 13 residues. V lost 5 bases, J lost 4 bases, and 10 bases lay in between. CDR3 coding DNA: TGTGCCAGTAGTCCCCCTAGTGCAGATACGCAGTATTTT. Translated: CASSPPSADTQYF.

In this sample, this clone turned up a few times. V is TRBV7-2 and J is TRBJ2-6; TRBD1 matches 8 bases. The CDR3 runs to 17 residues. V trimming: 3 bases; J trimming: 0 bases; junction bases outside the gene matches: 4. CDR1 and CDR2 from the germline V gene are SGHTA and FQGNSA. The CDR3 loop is CASSFGQGFSGANVLTF. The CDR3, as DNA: TGTGCCAGCAGCTTCGGACAGGGCTTCTCTGGGGCCAACGTCCTGACTTTC. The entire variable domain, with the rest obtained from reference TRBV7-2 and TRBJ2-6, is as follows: GAGVSQSPSNKVTEKGKDVELRCDPISGHTALYWYRQSLGQGLEFLIYFQGNSAPDKSGLPSDRFSAERTGGSVSTLTIQRTQQEDSAVYLCASSFGQGFSGANVLTFGAGSRLTVL.

CDR3 DNA sequence: TGTGCCACCCAAACGGGAGGGCCCTACAATGAGCAGTTCTTC. This codes for CATQTGGPYNEQFF. The genes are TRBV28 and TRBJ2-1, with 8 positions matching TRBD2. Germline trimming cut 10 bases from V and 2 bases from J; bases unmatched to any gene: 7. Germline V gene sequence: CDR1 MDHEN, CDR2 SYDVKM. The CDR3 contains 14 residues.

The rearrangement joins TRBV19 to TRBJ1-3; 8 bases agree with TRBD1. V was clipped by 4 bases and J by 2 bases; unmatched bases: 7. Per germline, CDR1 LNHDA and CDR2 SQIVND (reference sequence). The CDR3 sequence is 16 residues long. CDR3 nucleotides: TGTGCCAGTAGTAATCGGGACAGGCTCCCTGGAAACACCATATATTTT. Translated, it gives CASSNRDRLPGNTIYF.

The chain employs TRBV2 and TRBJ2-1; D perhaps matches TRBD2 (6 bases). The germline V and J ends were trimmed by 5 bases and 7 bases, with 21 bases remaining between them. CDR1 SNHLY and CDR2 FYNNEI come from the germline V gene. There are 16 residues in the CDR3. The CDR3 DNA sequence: TGTGCCAGCAGTAAAGGGACTTCATGGGAATCAAATGAGCAGTTCTTC. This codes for CASSKGTSWESNEQFF.

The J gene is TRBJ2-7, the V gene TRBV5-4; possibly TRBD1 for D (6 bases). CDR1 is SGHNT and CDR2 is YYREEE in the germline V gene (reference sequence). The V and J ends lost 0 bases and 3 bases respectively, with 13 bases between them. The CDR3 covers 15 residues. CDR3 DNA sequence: TGTGCCAGCAGCTTGGGGACAGTGGCGTTCTACGAGCAGTACTTC. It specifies CASSLGTVAFYEQYF.

The CDR3, as DNA: TGTGCCAGCAGTTTACTTGGGACAGATAATTCACCCCTCCACTTT. Protein: CASSLLGTDNSPLHF. The chain carries TRBV28 and TRBJ1-6; 7 nucleotides match TRBD1. The CDR3 has 15 residues. V gave up 2 bases and J gave up 5 bases; unmatched junction bases: 3. The germline CDR1 and CDR2 sequences are MDHEN and SYDVKM.

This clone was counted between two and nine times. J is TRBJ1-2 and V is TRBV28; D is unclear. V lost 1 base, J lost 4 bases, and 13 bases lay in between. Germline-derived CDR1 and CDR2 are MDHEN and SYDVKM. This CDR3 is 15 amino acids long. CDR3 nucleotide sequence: TGTGCCAGCAGTTTATCCAGCGGGGAAGCCTATGGCTACACCTTC. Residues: CASSLSSGEAYGYTF.

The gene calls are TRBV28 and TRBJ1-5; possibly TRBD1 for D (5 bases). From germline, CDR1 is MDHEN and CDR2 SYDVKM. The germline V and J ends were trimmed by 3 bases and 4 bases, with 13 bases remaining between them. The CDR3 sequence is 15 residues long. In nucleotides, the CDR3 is TGTGCCAGCAGTTTTCGGGGGGGAGGTAATCAGCCCCAGCATTTT. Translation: CASSFRGGGNQPQHF.

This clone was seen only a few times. CDR3 protein: CASSQFYGYTF. CDR3 coding DNA: TGTGCCAGCAGCCAATTCTATGGCTACACCTTC. The chain couples TRBV7-2 to TRBJ1-2; D call uncertain. Germline V gene data show CDR1 as SGHTA and CDR2 as FQGNSA. The V and J ends lost 5 bases and 4 bases respectively, with 5 bases between them. This CDR3 contains 11 residues.

CDR3 nucleotides: TGCGCCAGCAGCTTGGCCCCTGGACAGGTAGGCTACAATGAGCAGTTCTTC. Encoded protein: CASSLAPGQVGYNEQFF. The chain is built from TRBV5-1 and TRBJ2-1, with 7 bases matching TRBD1. With V trimmed by 0 bases and J by 3 bases, 9 bases remained unmatched. The germline V gene has CDR1 SGHRS and CDR2 YFSETQ. The CDR3 has 17 amino acids.

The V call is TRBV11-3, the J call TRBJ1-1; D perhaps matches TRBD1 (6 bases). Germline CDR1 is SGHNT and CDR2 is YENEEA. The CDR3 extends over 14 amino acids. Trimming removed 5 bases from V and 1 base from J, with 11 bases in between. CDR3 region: CASSPEGENTEAFF. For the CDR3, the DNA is TGTGCCAGCAGCCCAGAGGGGGAGAACACTGAAGCTTTCTTT.

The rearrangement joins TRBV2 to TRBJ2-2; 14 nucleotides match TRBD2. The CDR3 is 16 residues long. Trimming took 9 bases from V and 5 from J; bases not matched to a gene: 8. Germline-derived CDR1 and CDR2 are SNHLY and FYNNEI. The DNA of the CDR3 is TGTGCCAGGACGGGACTAGCGGGAGTTGGAACCGGGGAGCTGTTTTTT. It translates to CARTGLAGVGTGELFF. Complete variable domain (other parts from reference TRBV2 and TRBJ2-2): EPEVTQTPSHQVTQMGQEVILRCVPISNHLYFYWYRQILGQKVEFLVSFYNNEISEKSEIFDDQFSVERPDGSNFTLKIRSTKLEDSAMYFCARTGLAGVGTGELFFGEGSRLTVL.